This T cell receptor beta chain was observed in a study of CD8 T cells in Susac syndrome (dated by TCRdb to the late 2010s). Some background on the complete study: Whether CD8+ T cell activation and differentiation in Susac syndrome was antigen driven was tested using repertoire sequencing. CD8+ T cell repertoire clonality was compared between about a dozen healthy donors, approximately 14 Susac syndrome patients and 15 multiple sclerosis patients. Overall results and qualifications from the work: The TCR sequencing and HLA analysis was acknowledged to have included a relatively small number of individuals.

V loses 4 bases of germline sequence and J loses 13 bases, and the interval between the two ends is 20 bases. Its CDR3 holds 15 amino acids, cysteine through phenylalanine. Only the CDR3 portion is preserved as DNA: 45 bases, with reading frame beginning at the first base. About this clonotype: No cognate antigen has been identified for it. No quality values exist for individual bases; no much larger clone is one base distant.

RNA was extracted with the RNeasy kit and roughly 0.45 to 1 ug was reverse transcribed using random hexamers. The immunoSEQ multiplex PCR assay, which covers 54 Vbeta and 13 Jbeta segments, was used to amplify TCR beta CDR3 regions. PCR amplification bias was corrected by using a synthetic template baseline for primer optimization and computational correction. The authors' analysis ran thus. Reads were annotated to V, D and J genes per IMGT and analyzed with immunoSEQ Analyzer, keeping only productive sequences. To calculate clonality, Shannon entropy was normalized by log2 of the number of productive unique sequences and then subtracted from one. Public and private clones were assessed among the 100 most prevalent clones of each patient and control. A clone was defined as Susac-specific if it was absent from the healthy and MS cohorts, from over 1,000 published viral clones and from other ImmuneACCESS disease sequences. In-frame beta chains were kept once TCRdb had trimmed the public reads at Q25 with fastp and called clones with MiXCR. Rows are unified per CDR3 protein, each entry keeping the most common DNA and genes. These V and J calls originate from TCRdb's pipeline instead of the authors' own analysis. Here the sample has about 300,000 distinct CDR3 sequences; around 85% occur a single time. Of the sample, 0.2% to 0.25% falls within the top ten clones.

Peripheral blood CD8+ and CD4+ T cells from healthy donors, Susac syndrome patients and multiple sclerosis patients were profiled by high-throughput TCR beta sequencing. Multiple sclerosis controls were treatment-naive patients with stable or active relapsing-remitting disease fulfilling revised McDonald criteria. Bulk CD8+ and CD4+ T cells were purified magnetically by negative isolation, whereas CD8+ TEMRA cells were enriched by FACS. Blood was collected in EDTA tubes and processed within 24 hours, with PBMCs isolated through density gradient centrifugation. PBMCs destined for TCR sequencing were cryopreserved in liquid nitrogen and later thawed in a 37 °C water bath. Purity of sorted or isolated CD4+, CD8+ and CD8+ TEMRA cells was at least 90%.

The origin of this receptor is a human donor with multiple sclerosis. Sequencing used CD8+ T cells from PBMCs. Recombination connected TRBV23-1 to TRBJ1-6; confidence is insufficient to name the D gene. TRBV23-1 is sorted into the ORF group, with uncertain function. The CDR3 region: CASSRPEKAFCPLHF. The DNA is TGCGCCAGCAGTCGACCCGAGAAGGCTTTCTGCCCCCTCCACTTT.